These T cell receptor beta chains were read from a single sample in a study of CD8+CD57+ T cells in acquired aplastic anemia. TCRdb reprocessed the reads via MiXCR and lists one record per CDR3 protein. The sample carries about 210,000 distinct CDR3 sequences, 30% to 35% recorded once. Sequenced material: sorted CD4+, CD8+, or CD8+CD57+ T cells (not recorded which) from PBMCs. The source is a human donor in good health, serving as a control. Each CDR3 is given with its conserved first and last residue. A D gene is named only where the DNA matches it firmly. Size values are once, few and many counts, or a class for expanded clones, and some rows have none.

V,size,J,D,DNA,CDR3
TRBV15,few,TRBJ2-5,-,TGTGCCACCAGCAGAGATCGCCAGGGCGGCGAGACCCAGTACTTC,CATSRDRQGGETQYF
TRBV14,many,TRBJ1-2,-,TGTGCCAGCAGCCCACAGAGATACTATGGCTACACCTTC,CASSPQRYYGYTF
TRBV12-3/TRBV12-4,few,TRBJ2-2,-,TGTGCCAGCACCGCCATGGCAGGGCTAGGCGGGGAGCTGTTTTTT,CASTAMAGLGGELFF
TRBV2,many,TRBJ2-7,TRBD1,TGTGCCAGCACGGGACAGGTCACCTACGAGCAGTACTTC,CASTGQVTYEQYF
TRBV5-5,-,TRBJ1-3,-,TGTGCCAGCAGCTTAGTTGCCCAGTCAGGAAACACCACATATTTT,CASSLVAQSGNTTYF
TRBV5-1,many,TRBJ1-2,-,TGCGCCAGCAGCTTGGTCGGGGAAACTTACTATGGCTACACCTTC,CASSLVGETYYGYTF
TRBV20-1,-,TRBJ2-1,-,TGCAGTGCTAGAGAGTCCAAAACAGGTTCTCCTGAGCAGTTCTTC,CSARESKTGSPEQFF
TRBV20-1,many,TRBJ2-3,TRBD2,TGCAGTGCTAGTAGACTAGCGGCAGATACGCAGTATTTT,CSASRLAADTQYF
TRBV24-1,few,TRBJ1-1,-,TGTGCCAGCAGTTCGGGACCGCTGAACACTGAAGCTTTCTTT,CASSSGPLNTEAFF
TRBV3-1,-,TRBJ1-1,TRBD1,TGTGCCAGCAGCCGAGGACAGGCTGAAGCTTTCTTT,CASSRGQAEAFF
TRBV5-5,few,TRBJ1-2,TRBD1,TGTGCCAGCAGCCTAAAAGACAGGGCTCAAGGCTACACCTTC,CASSLKDRAQGYTF
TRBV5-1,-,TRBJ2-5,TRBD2,TGCGCCAGCAGCTTGGCCCTTAGCGGGGGGCTCAACCAAGAGACCCAGTACTTC,CASSLALSGGLNQETQYF
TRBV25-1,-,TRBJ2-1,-,TGTGCCAGCAGTGAATATTCCAGACAATTTTACAATGAGCAGTTCTTC,CASSEYSRQFYNEQFF
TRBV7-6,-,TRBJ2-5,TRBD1,TGTGCCAGCAGTTACCATCATAAGGACAGGGGGCTACAAGAGACCCAGTACTTC,CASSYHHKDRGLQETQYF
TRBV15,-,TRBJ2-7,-,TGTGCCACCAGCAGAGATCCGGGACAACCGTACGAGCAGTACTTC,CATSRDPGQPYEQYF
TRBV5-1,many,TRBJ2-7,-,TGCGCCAGCAGCTTGGCTGTGAACTACGAGCAGTACTTC,CASSLAVNYEQYF
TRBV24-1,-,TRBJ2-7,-,TGTGCCACCAGTGATTCCCATTCCACCGGCGAGCAGTACTTC,CATSDSHSTGEQYF
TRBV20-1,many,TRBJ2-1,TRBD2,TGCAGTGCTAGGGCGGGACTAGCGGGACGCAATGAGCAGTTCTTC,CSARAGLAGRNEQFF
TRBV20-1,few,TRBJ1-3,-,TGCAGTGCTAGAGATCAGGGAGGCAGTACCTTCTCTGGAAACACCATATATTTT,CSARDQGGSTFSGNTIYF
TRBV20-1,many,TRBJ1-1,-,TGCAGTGCTACTGGACAGCTCAACACTGAAGCTTTCTTT,CSATGQLNTEAFF
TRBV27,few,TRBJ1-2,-,TGTGCCAGCAGTTCCGAGCGAGGGGTGGGCTACACCTTC,CASSSERGVGYTF
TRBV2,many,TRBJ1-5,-,TGTGCCAGCAAACAGGATAGCAATCAGCCCCAGCATTTT,CASKQDSNQPQHF
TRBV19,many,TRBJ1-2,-,TGTGCCAGCCGCGGACACTACCGGGGTAACTATGGCTACACCTTC,CASRGHYRGNYGYTF
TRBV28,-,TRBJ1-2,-,TGTGCCAGCACCCGAGGAGGCTATGGCTACACCTTC,CASTRGGYGYTF
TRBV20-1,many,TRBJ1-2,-,TGCAGTGCTGGGGCAGGGGTAGCCTATGGCTACACCTTC,CSAGAGVAYGYTF
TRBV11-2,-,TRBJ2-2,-,TGCGCCAGCAGCTTAGATTCTAGACGGAACACCGGGGAGCTGGTTTTT,CASSLDSRRNTGELVF
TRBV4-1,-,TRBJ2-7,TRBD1,TGCGCCAGCAGCCTCCCGAGACAGGGGATATACGAGCAGTACTTC,CASSLPRQGIYEQYF
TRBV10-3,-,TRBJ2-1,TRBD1,TGTGCCATCACCTCAGACAGGGGACAGCTGGTAAACAATGAGCAGTTCTTC,CAITSDRGQLVNNEQFF
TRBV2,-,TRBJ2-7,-,TGTGCCACCGTCATCGGGTACGAGCAGTACTTC,CATVIGYEQYF
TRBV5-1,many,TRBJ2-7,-,TGCGCCAGCAGCTTGATGGGTCCAGGACGGTCCTACGAGCAGTACTTC,CASSLMGPGRSYEQYF
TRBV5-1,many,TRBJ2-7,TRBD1,TGCGCCAGCAGCTTGGACAGGGGGGACGAGCAGTACTTC,CASSLDRGDEQYF
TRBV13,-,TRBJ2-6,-,TGTGCCAGCAGCTTATCCCTGGGGCATACTGGGGCCAACGTCCTGACTTTC,CASSLSLGHTGANVLTF